This T cell receptor beta chain was sequenced for a study of blood T cell repertoires in COVID-19. For the study at large: The United States, Italy and Spain provided the acute and convalescent COVID-19 samples.

From germline, CDR1 is SGHVS and CDR2 FQNEAQ. Trimming at V came to 5 bases and at J to 3 bases, leaving 4 bases not matched to a gene. The CDR3 has 13 amino acids. Original processing notes: Estimates of nucleated cell counts were drawn from the amplification of reference gene primers. This table comes from immunoSEQ multiplex PCR, and its TCRdb copy is limited to in-frame clones, with some not included. V and J calls and clone size are given by that table; D and trimming were obtained from the DNA. This table holds about 250,000 clones, 65% to 90% found once. Those enrolled, adults aged roughly 18 to 95 years, came from about two dozen US areas. Cohort placement rested on clinical history that participants reported themselves.

The chain recombines TRBV7-8 with TRBJ2-7; the match to TRBD1 covers 7 bases. The sequencing sample was made of PBMCs or T cells enriched from blood (not recorded which). The receptor was isolated from a woman aged 50 to 60 with acute COVID-19. The CDR3: CASSEGTDYEQYF. The CDR3 nucleotides read TGTGCCAGCAGCGAAGGGACAGACTACGAGCAGTACTTC.